The 29 T cell receptor beta chains listed next were all sequenced from one sample in a study of blood T cell repertoires in COVID-19. Measured with immunoSEQ multiplex PCR; TCRdb has only the in-frame clones, and not every one. The sample gives fewer than 200,000 clones, roughly 80% of which show up once; about 5% is in the top ten. The sample was PBMCs or T cells enriched from blood (not recorded which). The origin of the receptors is a woman between 40 and 50 years old with acute COVID-19.

The chain joins TRBV6-5 to TRBJ1-1, with D possibly TRBD1 on 6 matching bases. The V end was cut by 4 bases, the J end by 5 bases, with 14 bases between. This CDR3 region has 14 residues. Germline V gene data show CDR1 as MNHEY and CDR2 as SVGAGI. The CDR3 region has the DNA TGTGCCAGCAGTTTCCAGGGGCCTGGGACTGAAGCTTTCTTT. Translating gives CASSFQGPGTEAFF.

A note on this clone: The germline gene is not matched at one end of the junction; a read error may be the cause. The chain uses TRBV7-7 and TRBJ2-2, with TRBD2 matching 8 bases. The CDR3 is made up of 20 amino acids. Per the germline V gene, CDR1 is SSHAT and CDR2 is FNYEAQ (reference sequence). CDR3 sequence reads: CASSLVSAGPGRANTGELFF. The CDR3 DNA reads as TGTGCTAGCAGCTTAGTGTCGGCGGGGCCCGGGAGGGCGAACACCGGGGAGCTGTTTTTT. The variable domain in full, completed from reference TRBV7-7 and TRBJ2-2, reads GAGVSQSPRYKVTKRGQDVTLRCDPISSHATLYWYQQALGQGPEFLTYFNYEAQPDKSGLPSDRFSAERPEGSISTLTIQRTEQRDSAMYRCASSLVSAGPGRANTGELFFGEGSRLTVL.

The rearrangement uses TRBV28 and TRBJ2-1; TRBD2 matches at 12 bases. This CDR3 has 15 residues. Looked up from germline, CDR1 is MDHEN and CDR2 is SYDVKM. J gave up 12 bases and V 6 bases, and 12 bases lay outside the gene matches. Here the CDR3 DNA reads TGTGCCAGCAGCCTAACTAGCGGGAGGATTATCGGGCAGTTCTTC. It specifies CASSLTSGRIIGQFF.

V and J are TRBV14 and TRBJ2-3; 10 nucleotides line up with TRBD2. The germline CDR1 and CDR2 sequences are SGHDN and FVKESK. This CDR3 contains 18 residues. Trimming took 1 base from V and 6 from J; bases not matched to a gene: 13. CDR3: CASSQVRWTSGLLDTQYF. In DNA, the CDR3 is TGTGCCAGCAGCCAAGTTAGATGGACTAGCGGATTGCTTGATACGCAGTATTTT. Based on the CDR3 plus reference TRBV14 and TRBJ2-3, the full variable domain is EAGVTQFPSHSVIEKGQTVTLRCDPISGHDNLYWYRRVMGKEIKFLLHFVKESKQDESGMPNNRFLAERTGGTYSTLKVQPAELEDSGVYFCASSQVRWTSGLLDTQYFGPGTRLTVL.

V usage is TRBV5-1 and J usage is TRBJ2-2, with D tentatively TRBD1 (6 bases). Trimming left V 4 bases short and J 5 bases short, with 12 bases between. The CDR3 runs 14 residues. Germline CDR1 SGHRS, CDR2 YFSETQ. The CDR3: CASSQDSPTGELFF. For the CDR3, the DNA is TGCGCCAGCAGCCAGGACAGCCCAACCGGGGAGCTGTTTTTT.

This clone was recorded only once. CDR3 amino acids: CSVGQGALNEQFF. CDR3 coding DNA: TGCAGCGTTGGGCAGGGGGCATTGAATGAGCAGTTCTTC. V usage is TRBV29-1 and J usage is TRBJ2-1; TRBD1 matches 8 bases. The germline gives CDR1 SQVTM, CDR2 ANQGSEA. This CDR3 contains 13 residues. Trimming at V came to 4 bases and at J to 7 bases, leaving 6 bases not matched to a gene.

This rearrangement joins TRBV27 to TRBJ2-1, with TRBD2 as a possible D gene (5 bases). V shed 4 bases and J shed 6 bases, with 13 bases lying between them. Per germline, CDR1 MNHEY and CDR2 SMNVEV (reference sequence). This CDR3 is built from 14 residues. For the CDR3, the DNA is TGTGCCAGCAGTTCGCTTATGAGGGTCAATGAGCAGTTCTTC. Translated: CASSSLMRVNEQFF.

The genes are TRBV2 and TRBJ1-2; TRBD1 might be the D (6 bases). The CDR3 spans 13 residues. Germline loops: CDR1 SNHLY, CDR2 FYNNEI. V was shortened by 8 bases and J by 5 bases, with 15 bases between the two germline ends. The CDR3: CASGADSIYGYTF. As DNA, the CDR3 is TGTGCCAGCGGGGCGGACAGTATATATGGCTACACCTTC.

This clone has just a few counts. This chain links TRBV25-1 with TRBJ2-1; D perhaps matches TRBD2 (6 bases). Germline CDR1 MGHDK, CDR2 SYGVNS. The CDR3 covers 12 residues. Trimming took off 6 bases at V and 9 bases at J, with 12 bases between the two ends. The CDR3 sequence: CASSVQGLEQFF. The CDR3 DNA is TGTGCCAGCAGCGTGCAGGGACTTGAGCAGTTCTTC.

V is TRBV9 and J is TRBJ2-5; D might be TRBD2 (6 bases). There are 15 residues in the CDR3. The V gene lost 4 bases and the J gene lost 5 bases, with 18 bases spanning the gap. In germline, CDR1 is SGDLS, CDR2 YYNGEE. The CDR3 protein is CASSYDGGGGETQYF. The DNA for the CDR3 is TGTGCCAGCAGCTACGACGGCGGAGGAGGGGAGACCCAGTACTTC.

The chain has TRBV27 and TRBJ2-4, with D maybe TRBD2 (6 bases). The length of the CDR3 is 15 residues. V was clipped by 6 bases and J by 2 bases, with 14 bases between them. From germline, CDR1 is MNHEY and CDR2 SMNVEV (reference sequence). CDR3 nucleotide sequence: TGTGCCAGCAGCGGGACTGTTAGGACCAAAAACATTCAGTACTTC. This translates into CASSGTVRTKNIQYF.

The V gene is TRBV4-2, the J gene TRBJ2-5, with 12 bases lining up with TRBD2. CDR3 length: 22 residues. V lost 4 bases, J lost 5 bases, and 26 bases stayed unmatched. The germline gives CDR1 LGHNA, CDR2 YNFKEQ. The CDR3 sequence: CASSPRTSGTRLAARRGETQYF. Written as DNA, the CDR3 is TGTGCCAGCAGCCCACGGACTAGCGGGACCCGGCTCGCGGCCAGACGGGGTGAGACCCAGTACTTC.

The chain couples TRBV5-4 to TRBJ2-4; 10 nucleotides match TRBD1. This CDR3 region has 15 residues. The V gene end was trimmed by 4 bases and the J gene end by 4 bases; junction bases not matched to a gene: 5. The V gene's germline CDR1 is SGHNT and CDR2 YYREEE (reference sequence). The CDR3 sequence is CASSPTGQGKNIQYF. CDR3 DNA sequence: TGTGCCAGCAGCCCTACGGGACAGGGGAAAAACATTCAGTACTTC.

V and J are TRBV18 and TRBJ2-7, with TRBD1 matching 7 bases. CDR3 length equals 15 residues. V was clipped by 4 bases and J by 2 bases; unmatched bases: 8. Germline V gives CDR1 KGHSH, CDR2 LQKENI. The CDR3 reads CASSRQGNGPYEQYF. The DNA of the CDR3 is TGTGCCAGCTCACGACAGGGAAATGGGCCCTACGAGCAGTACTTC.

The genes are TRBV5-1 and TRBJ1-5; 10 nucleotides match TRBD1. Germline assignment: CDR1 SGHRS and CDR2 YFSETQ. The V segment lost 5 bases and the J segment 3 bases; nucleotides outside the gene matches: 5. CDR3 length: 15 amino acids. CDR3 coding DNA: TGCGCCAGCAGGCTGGACAGGGGGTCCAATCAGCCCCAGCATTTT. This sequence encodes CASRLDRGSNQPQHF.

This clone has only one observation. J is TRBJ1-5 and V is TRBV27; possible D gene TRBD1, 6 bases. The CDR3 contains 17 residues. Trimming pared 5 bases from V and 1 base from J, leaving 18 bases between. In germline, CDR1 is MNHEY, CDR2 SMNVEV (reference sequence). The CDR3 DNA reads TGTGCCAGCAGTCCGGTGGGGGGGGGCGCGAGCAATCAGCCCCAGCATTTT. Translating gives CASSPVGGGASNQPQHF.

The V call is TRBV19, the J call TRBJ1-6; D is unresolved. V was trimmed by 5 bases and J by 4 bases, leaving 12 bases between them. Germline V gives CDR1 LNHDA, CDR2 SQIVND (reference sequence). The CDR3 extends over 15 amino acids. The chain's CDR3 is CASSREAQYNSPLHF. CDR3 coding DNA: TGTGCCAGTAGTCGAGAGGCCCAATATAATTCACCCCTCCACTTT.

The chain carries TRBV5-1 and TRBJ1-2; the D gene is possibly TRBD1 (6 bases). Trimming pared 4 bases from V and 2 bases from J, leaving 12 bases between. The CDR3 has 14 amino acids. Germline loops: CDR1 SGHRS, CDR2 YFSETQ. The CDR3 loop reads CASSTDSRNYGYTF. CDR3 DNA sequence: TGCGCCAGCAGCACGGACAGCCGAAACTATGGCTACACCTTC. The complete variable domain, with remaining parts taken from reference TRBV5-1 and TRBJ1-2, reads KAGVTQTPRYLIKTRGQQVTLSCSPISGHRSVSWYQQTPGQGLQFLFEYFSETQRNKGNFPGRFSGRQFSNSRSEMNVSTLELGDSALYLCASSTDSRNYGYTFGSGTRLTVV.

J is TRBJ1-5 and V is TRBV5-5; 9 nucleotides match TRBD1. This CDR3 is 15 amino acids long. Germline CDR1 reads SGHKS; CDR2 reads YYEKEE (reference sequence). With 2 bases clipped from V and 4 bases from J, the junction kept 4 bases outside the gene matches. The DNA of the CDR3 is TGTGCCAGCAGCTTATGGACAGGGGCTAATCAGCCCCAGCATTTT. This encodes CASSLWTGANQPQHF.

V gene TRBV27 combines with J gene TRBJ2-7; 12 bases match TRBD2. In germline, CDR1 is MNHEY, CDR2 SMNVEV (reference sequence). CDR3 length: 14 residues. The V gene end was trimmed by 5 bases and the J gene end by 4 bases; junction bases not matched to a gene: 3. This CDR3 is CASSDGLAGYEQYF. Written as DNA, the CDR3 is TGTGCCAGCAGTGACGGACTAGCGGGATACGAGCAGTACTTC.

The genes are TRBV2 and TRBJ2-3; 9 bases line up with TRBD2. Germline V gene data show CDR1 as SNHLY and CDR2 as FYNNEI. Unmatched junction bases numbered 12, after V lost 10 bases and J lost 1 base. The length of the CDR3 is 16 residues. CDR3 sequence (DNA): TGTGCCACCACGTTTAGCGGGAGCCCACGCACAGATACGCAGTATTTT. It codes for CATTFSGSPRTDTQYF. Looking up the rest from reference TRBV2 and TRBJ2-3 gives the full variable domain: EPEVTQTPSHQVTQMGQEVILRCVPISNHLYFYWYRQILGQKVEFLVSFYNNEISEKSEIFDDQFSVERPDGSNFTLKIRSTKLEDSAMYFCATTFSGSPRTDTQYFGPGTRLTVL.

This chain joins TRBV30 and TRBJ1-1; perhaps TRBD1 as D (6 bases). The germline V gene encodes CDR1 GTSNPN and CDR2 SVGIG (reference sequence). This CDR3 spans 15 amino acids. Trimming removed 2 bases at V and 0 bases at J, with 13 bases between. CDR3 coding DNA: TGTGCCTGGAGTCCAAGCGGGGGCCTGAACACTGAAGCTTTCTTT. This translates into CAWSPSGGLNTEAFF.

The chain uses TRBV7-8 and TRBJ2-1; the match to TRBD2 covers 12 bases. The trim removed 5 bases at V and 7 bases at J, leaving 9 bases unmatched. Germline CDR1 SGHVS, CDR2 FQNEAQ. The CDR3 has 16 residues. The CDR3 is CASSRDGLAGLNEQFF. CDR3 in DNA: TGTGCCAGCAGCCGAGACGGACTAGCGGGGCTAAATGAGCAGTTCTTC.

The chain joins TRBV19 to TRBJ2-7; TRBD1 matches 8 bases. The junction had 5 bases not matched to a gene; V was cut back by 3 bases and J by 7 bases. CDR3 length: 13 residues. Germline CDR1 reads LNHDA; CDR2 reads SQIVND (reference sequence). The DNA of the CDR3 is TGTGCCAGTAGTATCGGCAGGGGGCAAGAGCAGTACTTC. Its translation is CASSIGRGQEQYF.

This rearrangement joins TRBV7-9 to TRBJ2-7; TRBD2 might be the D (5 bases). V gave up 5 bases and J gave up 0 bases, with 11 bases separating them. Germline loops: CDR1 SEHNR, CDR2 FQNEAQ (reference sequence). The CDR3 sequence is 14 residues long. The chain's CDR3 is CASSMEVSSYEQYF. The CDR3 nucleotides are TGTGCCAGCAGCATGGAGGTTTCCTCCTACGAGCAGTACTTC. The whole variable domain, remainder taken from reference TRBV7-9 and TRBJ2-7, is DTGVSQNPRHKITKRGQNVTFRCDPISEHNRLYWYRQTLGQGPEFLTYFQNEAQLEKSRLLSDRFSAERPKGSFSTLEIQRTEQGDSAMYLCASSMEVSSYEQYFGPGTRLTVT.

The genes are TRBV30 and TRBJ2-5; TRBD2 aligns across 10 bases. CDR1 is GTSNPN and CDR2 is SVGIG in the germline V gene (reference sequence). The CDR3 totals 17 residues. Trimming removed 4 bases from V and 3 bases from J; junction bases left unmatched: 14. The CDR3 DNA is TGTGCCTGGATAGGGCTAGCGGGAGAAACACTCGAAGAGACCCAGTACTTC. This encodes CAWIGLAGETLEETQYF.

This chain connects TRBV7-8 to TRBJ1-2, with D possibly TRBD1 on 5 matching bases. V lost 3 bases to trimming and J lost 8 bases, with 16 bases between them. Looked up from germline, CDR1 is SGHVS and CDR2 is FQNEAQ. This CDR3 region has 14 residues. CDR3 bases: TGTGCCAGCAGCTTTCTTTTTCAGGGCCGAGGCTACACCTTC. It encodes CASSFLFQGRGYTF.

The rearrangement links TRBV2 to TRBJ1-2; TRBD1 agrees at 10 bases. The germline V gene has CDR1 SNHLY and CDR2 FYNNEI. CDR3 length equals 14 residues. Trimming cost V 6 bases and J 5 bases; bases outside gene matches: 6. The CDR3 nucleotides are TGTGCCAGCAGCCGGGGACAGGGGCGTTATGGCTACACCTTC. Its protein product is CASSRGQGRYGYTF.

The rearrangement joins TRBV30 to TRBJ2-3, with D possibly being TRBD2 (6 bases). From germline, CDR1 is GTSNPN and CDR2 SVGIG (reference sequence). V was clipped by 0 bases and J by 9 bases, with 22 bases between them. CDR3 size: 16 residues. CDR3 DNA sequence: TGTGCCTGGAGTGTACTTGACAGACAGCTACGGGGGACGCAGTATTTT. Translation gives CAWSVLDRQLRGTQYF.